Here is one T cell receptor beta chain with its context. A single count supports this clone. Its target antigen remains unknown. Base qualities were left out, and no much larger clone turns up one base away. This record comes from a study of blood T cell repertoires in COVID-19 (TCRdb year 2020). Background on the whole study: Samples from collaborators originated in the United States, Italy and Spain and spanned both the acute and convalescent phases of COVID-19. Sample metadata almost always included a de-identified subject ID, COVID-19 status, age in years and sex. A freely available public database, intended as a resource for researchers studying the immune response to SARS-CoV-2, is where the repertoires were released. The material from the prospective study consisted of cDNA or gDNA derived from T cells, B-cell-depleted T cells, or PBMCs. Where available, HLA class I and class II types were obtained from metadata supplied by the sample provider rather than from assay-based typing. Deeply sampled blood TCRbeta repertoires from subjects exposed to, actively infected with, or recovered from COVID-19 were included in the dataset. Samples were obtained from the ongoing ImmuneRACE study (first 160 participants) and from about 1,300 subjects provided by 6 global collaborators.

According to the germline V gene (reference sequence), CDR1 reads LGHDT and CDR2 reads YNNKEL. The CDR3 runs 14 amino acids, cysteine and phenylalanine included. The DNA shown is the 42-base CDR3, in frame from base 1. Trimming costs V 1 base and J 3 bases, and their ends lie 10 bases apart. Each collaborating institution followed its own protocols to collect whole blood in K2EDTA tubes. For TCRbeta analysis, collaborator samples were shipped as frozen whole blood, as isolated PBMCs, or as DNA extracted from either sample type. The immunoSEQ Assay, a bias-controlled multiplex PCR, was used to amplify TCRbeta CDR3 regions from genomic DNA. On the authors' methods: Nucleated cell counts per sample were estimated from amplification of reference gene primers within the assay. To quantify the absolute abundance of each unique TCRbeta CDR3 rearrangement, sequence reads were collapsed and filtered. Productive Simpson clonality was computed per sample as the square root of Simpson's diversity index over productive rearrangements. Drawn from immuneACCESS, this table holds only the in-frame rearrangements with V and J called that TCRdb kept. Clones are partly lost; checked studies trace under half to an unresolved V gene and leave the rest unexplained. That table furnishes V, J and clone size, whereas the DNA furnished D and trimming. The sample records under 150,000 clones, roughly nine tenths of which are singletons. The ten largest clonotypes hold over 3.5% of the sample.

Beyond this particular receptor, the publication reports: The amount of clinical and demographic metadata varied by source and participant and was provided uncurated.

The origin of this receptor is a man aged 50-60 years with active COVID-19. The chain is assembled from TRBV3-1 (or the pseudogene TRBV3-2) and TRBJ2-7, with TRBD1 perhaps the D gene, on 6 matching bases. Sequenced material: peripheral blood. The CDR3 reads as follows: CASSQAPQGYEQYF. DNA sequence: TGTGCCAGCAGCCAAGCCCCACAGGGCTACGAGCAGTACTTC.